Below, one TCR beta chain is given with its context. Antigen: not known. TCRdb redid the calling of the 5' RACE reads with MiXCR, one entry per CDR3 protein. The data hold about 550,000 distinct CDR3 sequences, with roughly 21% observed a single time. The sample originates from a study of T cells after yellow fever vaccination. The CDR3 has 15 residues. Trimming took 0 bases from V and 2 from J, leaving 8 bases between them. Germline CDR1 KGHSH, CDR2 LQKENI. Regarding the study as a whole: Clones that expanded after primary vaccination mostly reappeared after the booster (just under 98% CD4, about 89% CD8).

The chain recombines TRBV18 with TRBJ1-3; D call uncertain. The specimen was PBMCs, collected 15 days after the yellow fever booster vaccination. The source is a young man who received the YFV17D yellow fever vaccine. For the CDR3, the DNA is TGTGCCAGCTCACCACCGGGATTGCCTGGAAACACCATATATTTT. Its translation: CASSPPGLPGNTIYF. Filled out from reference TRBV18 and TRBJ1-3, the complete variable domain reads NAGVMQNPRHLVRRRGQEARLRCSPMKGHSHVYWYRQLPEEGLKFMVYLQKENIIDESGMPKERFSAEFPKEGPSILRIQQVVRGDSAAYFCASSPPGLPGNTIYFGEGSWLTVV.